This T cell receptor (beta chain) was observed in a study of regulatory T cells in long-lasting Graves disease. Broader study findings: New patients shared some 980 public clonotypes, and persistent patients shared more, with about 2,500. Favored gene segments in persistent disease were TRBV28, TRBJ1-2 and TRBJ2-5. Persistent Graves' patients showed less TCR diversity than newly diagnosed patients showed.

Germline V gene lookup returns CDR1 SGDLS and CDR2 YYNGEE. CDR3 size: 15 residues. Unmatched junction bases numbered 6, after V lost 0 bases and J lost 3 bases. In building TCR beta libraries, iRepertoire HTBI primers were used together with Arm-PCR of CDR3 regions. MiXCR, run by TCRdb on the multiplex PCR reads, gives a single entry per CDR3 protein. The repertoire has fewer than 650,000 distinct CDR3 sequences, around 16% of them found once; the top ten carry about 11%. Only one count was recorded for this clonotype. As yet, its antigen is unknown. The time point is: newly diagnosed GD, antithyroid drugs for less than 3 months. PBMCs provided the RNA from which the TCR library was made. These records were also assigned to another study, of T cells in Graves' hyperthyroidism and ophthalmopathy.

The rearrangement links TRBV9 to TRBJ2-7; 7 nucleotides match TRBD2. The sample consisted of peripheral blood mononuclear cells (PBMCs), taken at new diagnosis, from a patient treated with antithyroid drugs. This TCR was recovered from a man aged 18 to 30 with Graves disease. As DNA, the CDR3 is TGTGCCAGCAGCGTAGAGGGAGGGCCCGGCTACGAGCAGTACTTC. It codes for CASSVEGGPGYEQYF.